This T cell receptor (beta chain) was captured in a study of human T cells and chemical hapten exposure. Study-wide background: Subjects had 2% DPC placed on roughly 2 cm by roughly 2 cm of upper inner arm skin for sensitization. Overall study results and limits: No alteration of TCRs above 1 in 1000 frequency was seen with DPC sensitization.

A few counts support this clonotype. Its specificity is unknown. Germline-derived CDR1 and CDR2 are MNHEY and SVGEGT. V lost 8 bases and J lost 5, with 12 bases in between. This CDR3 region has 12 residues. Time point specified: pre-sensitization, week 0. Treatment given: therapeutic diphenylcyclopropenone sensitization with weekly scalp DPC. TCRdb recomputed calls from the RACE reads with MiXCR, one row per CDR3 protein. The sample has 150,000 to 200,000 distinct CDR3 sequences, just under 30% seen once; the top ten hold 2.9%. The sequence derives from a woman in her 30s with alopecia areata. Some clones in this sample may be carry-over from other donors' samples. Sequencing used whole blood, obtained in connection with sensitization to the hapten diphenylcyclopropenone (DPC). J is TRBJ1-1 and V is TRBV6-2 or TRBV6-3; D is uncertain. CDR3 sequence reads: CASGGPGTEAFF. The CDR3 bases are TGTGCCAGCGGAGGGCCTGGGACTGAAGCTTTCTTT.